These T cell receptor beta chains were read from a single sample in a study of CD8+CD57+ T cells in acquired aplastic anemia. TCRdb processed the reads anew with MiXCR; each CDR3 protein has one entry. The sample shows around 500,000 distinct CDR3 sequences, less than 35% of them seen only once. Material for sequencing was sorted CD4+, CD8+, or CD8+CD57+ T cells (not recorded which) from PBMCs. The receptors were sampled from a human donor with aplastic anemia. Each CDR3 is given with its conserved first and last residue. A D gene is named only where the DNA matches it firmly. A clone size is listed for some rows: how often the clone was seen (once, few, many), or a class if it is expanded.

D: NA
size: many
J: TRBJ2-5
V: TRBV25-1
DNA: TGTGCCAGCAGTGAGGAGAGCCAAGAGACCCAGTACTTC
CDR3: CASSEESQETQYF

D: NA
size: NA
J: TRBJ2-7
V: TRBV10-3
DNA: TGTGCCCTAAGTGGGCAGTACTTC
CDR3: CALSGQYF

D: TRBD2
size: NA
J: TRBJ2-7
V: TRBV7-8
DNA: TGTGCCAGCAGCTTACTAGCGGGGGGTTACGAGCAGTGCTTC
CDR3: CASSLLAGGYEQCF

D: TRBD1
size: many
J: TRBJ1-4
V: TRBV25-1
DNA: TGTGCCAGCAGTGCGTCAGCCGGGACAGGGGATTCCAATGAAAAACTGTTTTTT
CDR3: CASSASAGTGDSNEKLFF

D: TRBD2
size: many
J: TRBJ2-7
V: TRBV19
DNA: TGTGCCAGTAGTATCAGGCGGGAGCGATCCTACGAGCAGTACTTC
CDR3: CASSIRRERSYEQYF

D: NA
size: many
J: TRBJ1-1
V: TRBV7-9
DNA: TGTGCCAGCAGCCTCGGTAGCACTGAAGCTTTCTTT
CDR3: CASSLGSTEAFF

D: NA
size: many
J: TRBJ2-7
V: TRBV19
DNA: TGTGCCAGTAGTATCTTGGTCGACTACGAGCAGTACTTC
CDR3: CASSILVDYEQYF

D: NA
size: few
J: TRBJ1-4
V: TRBV5-6
DNA: TGTGCCAGCAGCTTGGGTAATCAGGGACATAACGAAAAACTGTTTTTT
CDR3: CASSLGNQGHNEKLFF

D: NA
size: NA
J: TRBJ2-1
V: TRBV6-1
DNA: TGTGCCAGCAGCCGAGGGCAGGGCGGCTCCTACAATGAGCAGTTCTTC
CDR3: CASSRGQGGSYNEQFF

D: NA
size: NA
J: TRBJ2-5
V: TRBV6-5
DNA: TGTGCCAGCAGTTTCGGGACGTCCGGGAAGACCCAGTACTTC
CDR3: CASSFGTSGKTQYF

D: NA
size: NA
J: TRBJ2-2
V: TRBV3-1
DNA: TGTGCCAGCACCCCCGAGAACACCGGGGAGCTGTTTTTT
CDR3: CASTPENTGELFF

D: NA
size: NA
J: TRBJ2-7
V: TRBV25-1
DNA: TGTGCCAGCAGGGTCCGATCCTACGAGCAGTACTTC
CDR3: CASRVRSYEQYF